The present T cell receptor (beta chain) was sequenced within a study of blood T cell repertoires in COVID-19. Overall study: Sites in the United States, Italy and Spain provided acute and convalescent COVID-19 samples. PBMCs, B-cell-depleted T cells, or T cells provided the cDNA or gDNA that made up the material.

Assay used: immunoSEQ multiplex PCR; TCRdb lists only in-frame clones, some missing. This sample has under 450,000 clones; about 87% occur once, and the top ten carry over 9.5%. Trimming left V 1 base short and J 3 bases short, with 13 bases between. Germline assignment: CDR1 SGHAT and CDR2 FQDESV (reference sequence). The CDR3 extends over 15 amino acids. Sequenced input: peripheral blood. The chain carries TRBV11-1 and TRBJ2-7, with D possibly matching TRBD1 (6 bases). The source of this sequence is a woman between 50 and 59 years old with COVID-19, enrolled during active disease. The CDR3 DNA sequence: TGTGCCAGCAGCTTAGAGGACAGTGTTTACTACGAGCAGTACTTC. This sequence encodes CASSLEDSVYYEQYF.